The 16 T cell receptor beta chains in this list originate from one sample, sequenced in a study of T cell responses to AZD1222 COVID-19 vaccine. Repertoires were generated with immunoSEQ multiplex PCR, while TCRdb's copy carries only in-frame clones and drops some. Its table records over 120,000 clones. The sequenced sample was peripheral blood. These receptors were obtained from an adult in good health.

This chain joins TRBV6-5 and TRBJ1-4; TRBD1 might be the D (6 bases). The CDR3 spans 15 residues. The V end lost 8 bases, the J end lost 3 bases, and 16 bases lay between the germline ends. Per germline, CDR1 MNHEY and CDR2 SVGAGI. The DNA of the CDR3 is TGTGCCAGCGCTGCCATAGGGGGGGCTAATGAAAAACTGTTTTTT. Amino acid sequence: CASAAIGGANEKLFF.

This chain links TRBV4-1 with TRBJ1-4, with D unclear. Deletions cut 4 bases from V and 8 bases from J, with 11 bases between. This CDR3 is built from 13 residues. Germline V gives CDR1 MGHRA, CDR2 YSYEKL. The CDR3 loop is CASSLTGGEKLFF. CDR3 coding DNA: TGCGCCAGCAGCCTGACGGGTGGGGAAAAACTGTTTTTT.

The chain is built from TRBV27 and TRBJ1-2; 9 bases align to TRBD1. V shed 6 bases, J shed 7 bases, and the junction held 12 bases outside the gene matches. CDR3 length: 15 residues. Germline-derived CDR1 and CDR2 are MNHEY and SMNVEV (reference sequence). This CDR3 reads CASSRTPGQGPGYTF. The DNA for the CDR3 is TGTGCCAGCAGCCGAACGCCGGGACAGGGTCCTGGCTACACCTTC.

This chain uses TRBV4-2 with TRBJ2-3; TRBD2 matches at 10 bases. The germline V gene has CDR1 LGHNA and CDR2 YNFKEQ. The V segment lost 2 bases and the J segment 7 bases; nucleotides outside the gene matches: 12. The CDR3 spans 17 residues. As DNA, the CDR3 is TGTGCCAGCAGCCAAAGCCTCTCCAGCGGGGGGGGGTATACGCAGTATTTT. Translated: CASSQSLSSGGGYTQYF.

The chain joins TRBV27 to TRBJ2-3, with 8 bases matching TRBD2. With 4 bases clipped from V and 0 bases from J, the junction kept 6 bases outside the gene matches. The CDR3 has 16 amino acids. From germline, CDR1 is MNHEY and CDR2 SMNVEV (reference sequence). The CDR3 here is CASSWGSGGSTDTQYF. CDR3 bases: TGTGCCAGCAGTTGGGGAAGCGGGGGAAGCACAGATACGCAGTATTTT.

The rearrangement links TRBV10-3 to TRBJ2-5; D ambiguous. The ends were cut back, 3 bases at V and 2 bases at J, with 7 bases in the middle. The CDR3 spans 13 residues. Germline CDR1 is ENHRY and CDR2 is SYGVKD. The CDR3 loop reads CAISDSAQETQYF. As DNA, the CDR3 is TGTGCCATCAGTGACTCAGCGCAAGAGACCCAGTACTTC.

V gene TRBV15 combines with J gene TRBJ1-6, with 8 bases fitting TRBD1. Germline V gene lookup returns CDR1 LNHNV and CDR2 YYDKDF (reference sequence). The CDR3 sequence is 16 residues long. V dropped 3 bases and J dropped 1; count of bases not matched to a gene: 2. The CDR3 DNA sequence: TGTGCCACCAGCAGTCAGGGGGCATCCTATAATTCACCCCTCCACTTT. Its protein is CATSSQGASYNSPLHF.

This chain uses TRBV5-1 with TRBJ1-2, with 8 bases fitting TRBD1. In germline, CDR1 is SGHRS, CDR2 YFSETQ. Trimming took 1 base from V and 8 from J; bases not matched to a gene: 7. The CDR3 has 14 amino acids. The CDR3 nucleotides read TGCGCCAGCAGCTTGACCGCAGGGGGCAGGGGCTACACCTTC. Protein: CASSLTAGGRGYTF.

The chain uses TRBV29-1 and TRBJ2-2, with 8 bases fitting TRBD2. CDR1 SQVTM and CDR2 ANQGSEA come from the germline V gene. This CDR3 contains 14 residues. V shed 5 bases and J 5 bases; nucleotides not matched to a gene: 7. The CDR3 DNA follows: TGCAGCGTTCGAGTAGCGGGGAGTACCGGGGAGCTGTTTTTT. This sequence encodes CSVRVAGSTGELFF.

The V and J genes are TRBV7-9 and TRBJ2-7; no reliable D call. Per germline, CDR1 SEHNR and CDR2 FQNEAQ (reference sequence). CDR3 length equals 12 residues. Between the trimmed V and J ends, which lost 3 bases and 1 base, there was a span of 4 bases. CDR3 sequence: CASSFGSYEQYF. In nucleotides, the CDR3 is TGTGCCAGCAGCTTCGGGTCCTACGAGCAGTACTTC.

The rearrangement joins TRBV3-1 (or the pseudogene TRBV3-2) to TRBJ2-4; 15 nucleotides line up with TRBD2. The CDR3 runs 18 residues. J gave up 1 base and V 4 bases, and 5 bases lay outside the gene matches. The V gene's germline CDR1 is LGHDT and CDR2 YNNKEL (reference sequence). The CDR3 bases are TGTGCCAGCAGCCCGACCGGGACTAGCGGGGGGGCCAAAAACATTCAGTACTTC. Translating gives CASSPTGTSGGAKNIQYF.

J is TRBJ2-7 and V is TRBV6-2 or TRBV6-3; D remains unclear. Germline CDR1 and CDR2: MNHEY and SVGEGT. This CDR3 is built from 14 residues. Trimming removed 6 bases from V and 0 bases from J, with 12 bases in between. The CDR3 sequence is CASSQRTLSYEQYF. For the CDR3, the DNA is TGTGCCAGCAGCCAACGCACGCTCTCCTACGAGCAGTACTTC.

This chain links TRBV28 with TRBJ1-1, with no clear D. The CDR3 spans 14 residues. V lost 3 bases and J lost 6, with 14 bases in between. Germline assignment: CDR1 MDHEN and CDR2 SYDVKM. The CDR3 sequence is CASSFEGLGSEAFF. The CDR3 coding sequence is TGTGCCAGCAGTTTTGAGGGTTTAGGCTCTGAAGCTTTCTTT. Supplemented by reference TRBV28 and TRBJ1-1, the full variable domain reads DVKVTQSSRYLVKRTGEKVFLECVQDMDHENMFWYRQDPGLGLRLIYFSYDVKMKEKGDIPEGYSVSREKKERFSLILESASTNQTSMYLCASSFEGLGSEAFFGQGTRLTVV.

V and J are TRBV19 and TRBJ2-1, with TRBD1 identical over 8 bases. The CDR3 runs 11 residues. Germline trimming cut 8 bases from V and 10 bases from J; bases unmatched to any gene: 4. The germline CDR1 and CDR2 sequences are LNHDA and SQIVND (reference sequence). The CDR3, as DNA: TGTGCCAGTCGCAGGGGGCCGGAGCAGTTCTTC. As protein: CASRRGPEQFF. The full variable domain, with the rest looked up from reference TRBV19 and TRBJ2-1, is DGGITQSPKYLFRKEGQNVTLSCEQNLNHDAMYWYRQDPGQGLRLIYYSQIVNDFQKGDIAEGYSVSREKKESFPLTVTSAQKNPTAFYLCASRRGPEQFFGPGTRLTVL.

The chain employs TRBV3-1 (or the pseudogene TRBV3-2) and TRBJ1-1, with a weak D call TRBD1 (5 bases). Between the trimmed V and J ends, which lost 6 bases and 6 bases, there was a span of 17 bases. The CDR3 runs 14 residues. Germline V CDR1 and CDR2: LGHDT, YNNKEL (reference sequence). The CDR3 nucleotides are TGTGCCAGCAGAAAGAGGGGCCCAACGGCTGAAGCTTTCTTT. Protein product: CASRKRGPTAEAFF.

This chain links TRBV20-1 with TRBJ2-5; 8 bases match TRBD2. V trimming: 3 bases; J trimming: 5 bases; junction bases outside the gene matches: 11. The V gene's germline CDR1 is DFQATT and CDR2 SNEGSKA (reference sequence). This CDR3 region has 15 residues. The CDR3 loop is CSASVSGGAGETQYF. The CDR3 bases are TGCAGTGCTAGTGTTTCCGGGGGGGCCGGGGAGACCCAGTACTTC.